Sequencing of this T cell receptor (beta chain) was carried out in a study of regulatory T cells in long-lasting Graves disease. Points from the study as a whole: Newly diagnosed Graves' patients exceeded persistent ones in TCR diversity.

This clonotype was found many times. Its antigen is still unknown. Combining iRepertoire HTBI primers with Arm-PCR of CDR3 regions, the authors built TCR beta libraries. Each CDR3 protein gets one entry after TCRdb re-called the multiplex PCR reads with MiXCR. The data show roughly 400,000 distinct CDR3 sequences, with about 15% seen just once and under 9% held by the top ten. As to time point: newly diagnosed GD, antithyroid drugs for less than 3 months. Extracted RNA from PBMCs served as the source of the TCR library. Graves' disease diagnosis was established per American Thyroid Association guidelines. V was pared by 7 bases and J by 0 bases, with 9 bases of the junction left unmatched. The germline CDR1 and CDR2 sequences are SNHLY and FYNNEI. This CDR3 is built from 16 residues. These same data were also listed under a study on T cells in Graves' hyperthyroidism and ophthalmopathy.

The chain uses TRBV2 and TRBJ2-7; 10 bases map to TRBD2. The sequence was collected from a woman in her 40s with Graves disease. The sequencing used peripheral blood mononuclear cells (PBMCs), collected at new diagnosis, from a patient treated with antithyroid drugs. The CDR3 protein is CASTQRLAGSSYEQYF. The DNA of the CDR3 is TGTGCCAGCACCCAAAGACTAGCGGGTTCCTCCTACGAGCAGTACTTC.